This T cell receptor beta chain was retrieved from a study of T cells in localized non-small cell lung cancer. Trimming removed 7 bases at V and 2 bases at J, with 13 bases between. The CDR3 extends over 14 amino acids. CDR1 and CDR2 (germline): MNHNY, SVGAGI (reference sequence). A word on this clone: What it binds is not known.

Measured with immunoSEQ multiplex PCR; TCRdb has only the in-frame clones, and not every one. The sample includes roughly 50,000 clones, roughly nine tenths of them seen just once. Study-wide points: A single tumor region was sequenced, leaving heterogeneity possible. A median about 56 of the top 100 tumor clones appeared in adjacent lung. Maximal T cell clonality occurred in uninvolved adjacent lung, with tumor ranking below it.

This TCR came from a man aged 35-69 years with stage I lung adenocarcinoma. The V call is TRBV6-6, the J call TRBJ2-3; D ambiguous. The source material was peripheral blood, sampled before any cancer treatment. The CDR3 nucleotides read TGTGCCAGCACTCCAGTAAGTGCCACAGATACGCAGTATTTT. Protein sequence: CASTPVSATDTQYF.